This record covers a single T cell receptor beta chain. What it binds is not known. Carried by the TCR beta cDNA libraries were unique molecular identifiers. Each sample of roughly 0.9 to 11 million input T cells yielded approximately 500,000 cDNA molecules, so each molecule approximated one T cell. TCRdb itself ran the PCR reads through MiXCR, one entry per CDR3 protein. The data show approximately 460,000 distinct CDR3 sequences, roughly 45% seen once. The record originates from a study of post-analysis software for immune sequencing data. Study at large: The cohort encompassed relapsing-remitting, secondary progressive and progressive-relapsing multiple sclerosis disease courses. Study-level findings and limits: Significantly lower normalized Chao1 diversity was seen in multiple sclerosis patients than in controls. Comparison of patients with controls showed about 5 TRBV segments more frequent in patients, TRBV5-6, TRBV5-1 and TRBV20-1 among them. Batch-matched samples strongly co-clustered by F measure.

CDR3 length: 13 amino acids. The germline gives CDR1 SQVTM, CDR2 ANQGSEA. V shed 5 bases and J shed 6 bases, with 14 bases lying between them. The chain joins TRBV29-1 to TRBJ2-1; the D gene is possibly TRBD2 (6 bases). This clonotype was obtained from a girl aged 10 to 17 with multiple sclerosis. Sequenced input: blood. The CDR3 region is CSVTSIPPNEQFF. The CDR3 DNA is TGCAGCGTTACTAGCATCCCCCCCAATGAGCAGTTCTTC.